These T cell receptor beta chains were read from a single sample in a study of cytomegalovirus exposure and HLA in healthy donors. Profiling relied on immunoSEQ multiplex PCR, and the TCRdb table lists in-frame clones only, not all of them. Of 55,000 to 75,000 clones detected, approximately 80% appear once; the ten largest clones hold about 3%. Sample: PBMCs. The receptors come from a girl between 5 and 17 years old in good health and CMV-seropositive. CDR3s leave out the opening cysteine and the closing phenylalanine or tryptophan.

cdr3_length j_call v_call cdr3_aa
11 TRBJ2-3 TRBV29-1 SVAGLNTDTQY
11 TRBJ1-1 TRBV5-1 VSSSRQNTEAF
11 TRBJ1-1 TRBV27 ASSLGVRTEAF
16 TRBJ2-7 TRBV5-1 ASSLEFSRYASSYEQY
14 TRBJ2-3 TRBV4-1 ASSLKLTGMADTQY
15 TRBJ1-3 TRBV29-1 SVEDWGGQGARNTIY
14 TRBJ2-7 TRBV5-1 ASSSEGLGPLYEQY
14 TRBJ2-3 TRBV30 AWSGYESGGTDTQY
11 TRBJ2-1 TRBV4-1 ASSHSRGNEQF
11 TRBJ1-5 TRBV2 ASRQDSNQPQH
12 TRBJ1-5 TRBV5-1 ASSLGTQNQPQH
14 TRBJ2-2 TRBV6-1 ASSVTWDFDTGELF
13 TRBJ1-2 TRBV7-2 ASSIRQGPNYGYT
14 TRBJ2-5 TRBV5-6 ASSWGVGTSGETQY
12 TRBJ2-1 TRBV29-1 SAYDREDYNEQF
11 TRBJ2-5 TRBV11-2 ASSETGVETQY
11 TRBJ2-7 TRBV29-1 SVGDSHTYEQY
11 TRBJ1-2 TRBV7-9 ASSLRQGGGYT
13 TRBJ1-5 TRBV28 ASIVGGPSNQPQH
12 TRBJ1-4 TRBV7-9 ASSWMGGNEKLF
10 TRBJ2-7 TRBV19 ASRDRAYEQY
7 TRBJ2-5 TRBV20-1 SARETQY
13 TRBJ2-7 TRBV30 AWRRGQGRVYEQY
13 TRBJ2-1 TRBV28 ASSFWSGRKHEQF
10 TRBJ1-1 TRBV29-1 SLGGVNTEAF
10 TRBJ1-2 TRBV18 ASSPDRGGYT
11 TRBJ1-3 TRBV25-1 ASSMTGPNTIY
13 TRBJ1-2 TRBV6-5 ASSYSYARPYGYT
13 TRBJ1-4 TRBV7-8 ASSLGGTEYEKLF
13 TRBJ2-1 TRBV2 ASSGAGAFYNEQF
15 TRBJ2-1 TRBV13 ASSLVVSGRSGYEQF
12 TRBJ1-1 TRBV2 ASSVLDRGAEAF
12 TRBJ2-2 TRBV14 ASSQFLNTGELF
12 TRBJ1-2 TRBV28 ASTQLSGYYGYT
12 TRBJ2-3 TRBV30 AWSPWRKADTQY
12 TRBJ2-7 TRBV6-1 ASSEGTYAYEQY
13 TRBJ1-2 TRBV4-1 ASSQGQGGYYGYT